This entry lists 14 T cell receptor beta chains sequenced from one sample in a study of blood T cell repertoires in COVID-19. The data were produced by immunoSEQ multiplex PCR, yet TCRdb's version contains in-frame clones alone and is incomplete. The profile shows 90,000 to 150,000 clones, more than 60% of them singletons. Source material: peripheral blood. The receptors stem from a man between 45 and 60 years old with acute or convalescent COVID-19.

The chain joins TRBV5-1 to TRBJ2-7, with a weak D call TRBD2 (6 bases). Trimming pared 4 bases from V and 7 bases from J, leaving 12 bases between. Germline V gene lookup returns CDR1 SGHRS and CDR2 YFSETQ. The CDR3 is made up of 12 amino acids. The CDR3 sequence is CASSKGGGEQYF. DNA for the CDR3: TGCGCCAGCAGCAAAGGAGGAGGGGAGCAGTACTTC.

The V gene is TRBV7-8, the J gene TRBJ2-5; weak D call: TRBD2 (5 bases). The germline V and J ends were trimmed by 0 bases and 7 bases, with 15 bases remaining between them. This CDR3 has 15 residues. From germline, CDR1 is SGHVS and CDR2 FQNEAQ. CDR3 region: CASSLARLPEGTQYF. The CDR3 nucleotides are TGTGCCAGCAGCTTAGCCCGACTACCGGAAGGGACCCAGTACTTC.

Here the CDR3 reads CAISAGWVVNYGYTF. The CDR3 region has the DNA TGTGCCATCAGCGCCGGGTGGGTGGTTAACTATGGCTACACCTTC. This chain joins TRBV10-3 and TRBJ1-2; the D is unclear. CDR1 is ENHRY and CDR2 is SYGVKD in the germline V gene. Between the trimmed V and J ends, which lost 6 bases and 1 base, there was a span of 15 bases. The CDR3 is made up of 15 amino acids.

This rearrangement joins TRBV29-1 to TRBJ2-2, with TRBD1 as a possible D gene (5 bases). CDR3 length: 12 residues. Germline CDR1 SQVTM, CDR2 ANQGSEA. Trimming took off 3 bases at V and 7 bases at J, with 9 bases between the two ends. The DNA of the CDR3 is TGCAGCGTTGACCAGGGCAGCGGGGAGCTGTTTTTT. This codes for CSVDQGSGELFF.

The chain combines TRBV6-5 with TRBJ2-1, with 8 bases lining up with TRBD1. Germline V lookup: CDR1 MNHEY, CDR2 SVGAGI. The CDR3 is made up of 14 amino acids. The J segment lost 8 bases and the V segment lost 6 bases, leaving 9 bases of the junction unmatched. CDR3 nucleotide sequence: TGTGCCAGCAGGAGTCGGACAGGGTTTGATGAGCAGTTCTTC. Translated: CASRSRTGFDEQFF.

V and J are TRBV7-9 and TRBJ2-2, with D possibly matching TRBD2 (6 bases). CDR1 is SEHNR and CDR2 is FQNEAQ in the germline V gene (reference sequence). CDR3 length equals 18 residues. Deletions cut 5 bases from V and 1 base from J, with 20 bases between. CDR3 DNA: TGTGCCAGCAGCCGAATTGCGTGGGGACTCCTGAACACCGGGGAGCTGTTTTTT. Amino acids: CASSRIAWGLLNTGELFF.

V usage is TRBV28 and J usage is TRBJ2-3; TRBD2 is a possible D gene (6 bases). The CDR3 loop spans 11 amino acids. Trimming cost V 7 bases and J 11 bases, with 13 bases left between them. In germline, CDR1 is MDHEN, CDR2 SYDVKM. The CDR3 region is CASTGVRKQYF. The CDR3 bases are TGTGCCAGCACGGGGGTGAGGAAGCAGTATTTT. The full variable domain, in which reference TRBV28 and TRBJ2-3 provide the parts outside the CDR3, is DVKVTQSSRYLVKRTGEKVFLECVQDMDHENMFWYRQDPGLGLRLIYFSYDVKMKEKGDIPEGYSVSREKKERFSLILESASTNQTSMYLCASTGVRKQYFGPGTRLTVL.

The chain combines TRBV7-2 with TRBJ2-7, with D possibly TRBD1 on 5 matching bases. The CDR3 is 15 amino acids. Germline CDR1 is SGHTA and CDR2 is FQGNSA. Trimming took off 5 bases at V and 3 bases at J, with 17 bases between the two ends. The CDR3 bases are TGTGCCAGCAGCAGCGACGAGGCAGGGTACTACGAGCAGTACTTC. Translation: CASSSDEAGYYEQYF. Using reference TRBV7-2 and TRBJ2-7 for the parts outside the CDR3, the full variable domain is GAGVSQSPSNKVTEKGKDVELRCDPISGHTALYWYRQSLGQGLEFLIYFQGNSAPDKSGLPSDRFSAERTGGSVSTLTIQRTQQEDSAVYLCASSSDEAGYYEQYFGPGTRLTVT.

This chain uses TRBV12-3 or TRBV12-4 with TRBJ1-2; unclear D gene. The CDR3 loop spans 13 amino acids. V was pared by 2 bases and J by 4 bases, with 8 bases between. CDR3 bases: TGTGCCAGCAGTTTATCAGGAGGCTATGGCTACACCTTC. Protein product: CASSLSGGYGYTF.

The chain has TRBV5-5 and TRBJ1-4, with D perhaps matching TRBD1 (5 bases). V shed 0 bases and J shed 12 bases, with 15 bases lying between them. The CDR3 runs 14 residues. The germline gives CDR1 SGHKS, CDR2 YYEKEE (reference sequence). The CDR3 coding sequence is TGTGCCAGCAGCTTGGACGGGGGTGTCAGTGAACTGTTTTTT. It encodes CASSLDGGVSELFF.

V is TRBV19 and J is TRBJ1-5, with D maybe TRBD1 (5 bases). With 7 bases removed from V and 7 bases from J, the gap between germline ends came to 14 bases. This CDR3 has 13 residues. The germline V gene has CDR1 LNHDA and CDR2 SQIVND (reference sequence). In DNA form, the CDR3 reads TGTGCCAGTAATCAAGGGGCCGAGCAGCCCCAGCATTTT. Its protein is CASNQGAEQPQHF.

This chain joins TRBV13 and TRBJ2-5, with TRBD2 as a possible D gene (7 bases). The V and J ends lost 7 bases and 3 bases respectively, with 18 bases between them. Germline V lookup: CDR1 PRHDT, CDR2 FYEKMQ (reference sequence). The CDR3 is made up of 15 amino acids. The CDR3 DNA reads TGTGCCAGCAATTTGGGGGGGCTCAGGGAAGAGACCCAGTACTTC. The encoded protein is CASNLGGLREETQYF.

V gene TRBV15 combines with J gene TRBJ2-1, with 9 bases aligning to TRBD2. Germline CDR1 and CDR2: LNHNV and YYDKDF (reference sequence). With V trimmed by 1 base and J by 8 bases, 9 bases remained unmatched. This CDR3 has 16 residues. The DNA for the CDR3 is TGTGCCACCAGCAGAGGTAGCGGGAGTATTTCCCATGAGCAGTTCTTC. Translating it yields CATSRGSGSISHEQFF.

This clone was seen a few times. The V call is TRBV30, the J call TRBJ1-4; tentative D call: TRBD1 (5 bases). Per the germline V gene, CDR1 is GTSNPN and CDR2 is SVGIG (reference sequence). The CDR3 loop spans 11 amino acids. CDR3 in DNA: TGTGCGGGGGGAGGCTTTGAAAAACTGTTTTTT. It encodes CAGGGFEKLFF.